The clone carrying this T cell receptor beta chain appeared a few times. Antigen: not known. CDR3 length: 14 residues. The germline V and J ends were trimmed by 3 bases and 7 bases, with 13 bases remaining between them. Germline CDR1 and CDR2: MNHEY and SMNVEV (reference sequence). The sample originates from a study of cytomegalovirus exposure and HLA in healthy donors. Study-level findings and limits: Most TCR sequences were seen very rarely across donors, but some public TCRs occurred in many. Under in vitro conditions, three CMV-associated chains were confirmed as specific for CMV antigens. An analysis was carried out later, and it reportedly showed fewer N-insertions in an Asian-associated ancestry cluster than the approximately 670-donor mean. As a later analysis showed, several of the most significant clusters appeared to be linked to common viral pathogens.

Both 60 Vbeta primers and 13 Jbeta primers went into the PCR. The repertoire was sequenced with immunoSEQ multiplex PCR; TCRdb's copy has only in-frame clones and lacks some. The sample carries fewer than 200,000 clones, roughly 13% recorded once. Sequencing was carried out using PBMCs. The receptor comes from a man between 50 and 59 years old in good health and CMV-seropositive. The chain joins TRBV27 to TRBJ2-1; D possibly corresponds to TRBD1 (5 bases). The CDR3 DNA is TGTGCCAGCAGTTTCCAGGGTTTGTTAAATGAGCAGTTCTTC. It specifies CASSFQGLLNEQFF.